This TCR beta chain was sequenced for a study of blood T cell repertoires in COVID-19. Study-level information: T cells, B-cell-depleted T cells, or PBMCs provided the cDNA or gDNA that served as material.

Under the authors' procedure: Quantification of nucleated cells was approximated via reference gene primer amplification. This table comes from immunoSEQ multiplex PCR, and its TCRdb copy is limited to in-frame clones, with some not included. That table gives V, J and clone size, and the DNA gave D and trimming. This table holds roughly 14,000 clones, around 81% found once. CDR1 is SGHVS and CDR2 is FQNEAQ in the germline V gene. The CDR3 sequence is 15 residues long. Trimming cost V 4 bases and J 3 bases; bases outside gene matches: 3. The chain uses TRBV7-8 and TRBJ2-3; 11 positions agree with TRBD2. Sequencing was carried out using peripheral blood. This receptor was taken from a human donor in a cohort sampled during active COVID-19. The CDR3 loop is CASSYSGGETDTQYF. CDR3 coding DNA: TGTGCCAGCAGCTATAGCGGGGGGGAGACAGATACGCAGTATTTT.